This is a list of T cell receptor beta chains from one sample in a study of T cell repertoires in cytomegalovirus infection. One entry per CDR3 protein, called by TCRdb with MiXCR from the reads. Among 150,000 or so distinct CDR3 sequences listed, 20% to 25% were seen once. Material for sequencing was PBMCs. All receptors come from a human donor in good health (CMV status not recorded). Some clones in this sample may be carry-over from other donors' samples. Both conserved end residues are part of each CDR3. A D gene is named only where the DNA matches it firmly. Clone size is shown for a subset of rows, as once, few, many or a class of expanded clone.

size	J	D	V	DNA	CDR3
many	TRBJ2-1	-	TRBV11-2	TGTGCCAGCAGCTTAGTAACCGATGAGCAGTTCTTC	CASSLVTDEQFF
few	TRBJ2-2	-	TRBV19	TGTGCCAGTAGTACGACCCGAAGGGGGGAGCTGTTTTTT	CASSTTRRGELFF
-	TRBJ1-1	-	TRBV28	TGTGCCAGCAGTGGGTTTGGGGGGAACACTGAAGCTTTCTTT	CASSGFGGNTEAFF
-	TRBJ1-1	-	TRBV5-1	TGCGCCAGCAGCTTGGGGAGGGTAGTTCGGAACACTGAAGCTTTCTTT	CASSLGRVVRNTEAFF
many	TRBJ2-2	TRBD2	TRBV7-2	TGTGCCAGCAGTCAAGCGGGGGTAGCGGGAGGGTCGCGGAACACCGGGGAGCTGTTTTTT	CASSQAGVAGGSRNTGELFF
few	TRBJ1-6	-	TRBV20-1	TGCAGTGCTTTGCAGGGACTCAGGGTACCCCTCCACTTT	CSALQGLRVPLHF
few	TRBJ2-1	-	TRBV20-1	TGCAGTGCTAGACCTGCCATAGTGCAGGTAGGAGAGCAGTTCTTC	CSARPAIVQVGEQFF
few	TRBJ1-1	-	TRBV2	TGTGCCAGCACGGGGGGGTGGACTGAAGCTTTCTTT	CASTGGWTEAFF
-	TRBJ2-6	-	TRBV29-1	TGCAGCGTTGAGGCCCCAGTTTTGTCTGGGGCCAACGTCCTGACTTTC	CSVEAPVLSGANVLTF
-	TRBJ2-5	TRBD2	TRBV19	TGTGCCAGTAGTATTCGCTGGCGCGGGAGAGAGACCCAGTACTTC	CASSIRWRGRETQYF
-	TRBJ2-5	-	TRBV28	TGTGCCAGCAGTGGGCAGCTCCCGGGGACCCAGTACTTC	CASSGQLPGTQYF
-	TRBJ2-6	TRBD1	TRBV7-3	TGTGCCAGCAGCTTAAATCCAGGGGGCCAATCTGGGGCCAACGTCCTGACTTTC	CASSLNPGGQSGANVLTF
many	TRBJ2-7	TRBD2	TRBV7-2	TGTGCCAGCAGCCGGACTAGCGGCCTCTACGAGCAGTACTTC	CASSRTSGLYEQYF
-	TRBJ1-4	TRBD1	TRBV28	TGTGCCAGCAGTTCAACAGGGGTTTGGGAAAAACTGTTTTTT	CASSSTGVWEKLFF
-	TRBJ2-3	-	TRBV28	TGTGCCAGCAGTCTTCCCGGGCGGGCCGGCACAGATACGCAGTATTTT	CASSLPGRAGTDTQYF
few	TRBJ1-2	-	TRBV7-2	TGTGCCAGCAGCTTAGTTCCAGATGGATATGATGGCTACACCTTC	CASSLVPDGYDGYTF
few	TRBJ2-7	TRBD1	TRBV27	TGTGCCAGCAGTTCTACCCGGACAGGGCTACGCTACGAGCAGTACTTC	CASSSTRTGLRYEQYF
-	TRBJ2-5	TRBD2	TRBV20-1	TGCAGTGAGACTAGCGGGGCGCAAGAGACCCAGTACTTC	CSETSGAQETQYF
-	TRBJ2-7	TRBD2	TRBV20-1	TGCAGTGCTAGAGATGCTTTCCGGACTAGCGAGACCTACGAGCAGTACTTC	CSARDAFRTSETYEQYF
-	TRBJ2-2	TRBD2	TRBV7-6	TGTGCCAGCAGCTCACGCACTAGCGGGGGCACCGGGGAGCTGTTTTTT	CASSSRTSGGTGELFF
few	TRBJ2-1	-	TRBV6-2/TRBV6-3	TGTGCCAGCACCAACCCCATGGGCAGGTCGTACAATGAGCAGTTCTTC	CASTNPMGRSYNEQFF
-	TRBJ1-1	-	TRBV28	TGTGCCAGCAGTTCACCTTTGACAAAAACGAACAGTGAAGCTTTCTTT	CASSSPLTKTNSEAFF
many	TRBJ2-7	-	TRBV7-6	TGTGCCAGCAGCTTAGAACACCCTTCCTACGAGCAGTACTTC	CASSLEHPSYEQYF
few	TRBJ1-2	-	TRBV25-1	TGTGCCAGCAGTGATCCCAGAGGAACCTATGGCTACACCTTC	CASSDPRGTYGYTF
-	TRBJ1-2	-	TRBV14	TGTGCCAGCAGCCAATGGGGGGAGAACTATGGCTACACCTTC	CASSQWGENYGYTF
many	TRBJ1-2	-	TRBV7-2	TGTGCCAGCACCCTCATCTCGACAGAGCTCTATGGCTACACCTTC	CASTLISTELYGYTF
few	TRBJ2-1	TRBD2	TRBV7-4	TGTGCCAGCAGCTTAGGGACTAGCGGGAACCATGAGCAGTTCTTC	CASSLGTSGNHEQFF
many	TRBJ1-6	-	TRBV7-8	TGTGCCAGCAGCTTAGGGGGCGGGTCACCCCTCCACTTT	CASSLGGGSPLHF
-	TRBJ2-7	-	TRBV7-2	TGTGCCGCCTACTACGAGCAGTACTTC	CAAYYEQYF
few	TRBJ2-7	TRBD1	TRBV29-1	TGCAGCGTGTCAGACAGGGGGCATTACGAGCAGTACTTC	CSVSDRGHYEQYF
few	TRBJ1-5	-	TRBV19	TGTGCCAGTAGTAGAGGGGGGGCAGCCCTTGGAAATCAGCCCCAGCATTTT	CASSRGGAALGNQPQHF
-	TRBJ1-4	-	TRBV4-2	TGTGCCAGCAGCCATGCGGGACGACCAGAAAAACTGTTTTTT	CASSHAGRPEKLFF
many	TRBJ1-2	-	TRBV28	TGTGCCAGCCTTGTCGGGCAGCTTGGCTACACCTTC	CASLVGQLGYTF
few	TRBJ2-7	TRBD2	TRBV28	TGTGCCAGCAGCCGCGGGACTAGCTTCTTAGGGCAGTACTTC	CASSRGTSFLGQYF
few	TRBJ2-5	-	TRBV7-3	TGTGCCAGCACCAAAAACGAGGGAGAGACCCAGTACTTC	CASTKNEGETQYF
few	TRBJ1-1	TRBD1	TRBV12-3/TRBV12-4	TGTGCCAGCAATAAGGGGACAGGCACTGAAGCTTTCTTT	CASNKGTGTEAFF
-	TRBJ1-6	-	TRBV30	TGTGCCTGGAGCGGGTCGGGCAATTCACCCCTCCACTTT	CAWSGSGNSPLHF
few	TRBJ2-7	TRBD1	TRBV28	TGTGCCAGCAGTCCGGGGACAGGAATCTACGAGCAGTACTTC	CASSPGTGIYEQYF
-	TRBJ2-7	-	TRBV6-5	TGTGCCAGCAGTCTGGGTGGGGTCGTCTACGAGCAGTACTTC	CASSLGGVVYEQYF
-	TRBJ1-5	-	TRBV19	TGTGCCAGTAGTATAGGAGGGGCGGGTCAGCCCCAGCATTTT	CASSIGGAGQPQHF
few	TRBJ2-7	TRBD2	TRBV4-3	TGCGCCAGCAGCCAAGATTTGGGACTAGCGGGGTACGAGCAGTACTTC	CASSQDLGLAGYEQYF
few	TRBJ2-7	TRBD2	TRBV11-1	TGTGCCAGCAGCCGGGCTTCGGGAGGCTACGAGCAGTACTTC	CASSRASGGYEQYF